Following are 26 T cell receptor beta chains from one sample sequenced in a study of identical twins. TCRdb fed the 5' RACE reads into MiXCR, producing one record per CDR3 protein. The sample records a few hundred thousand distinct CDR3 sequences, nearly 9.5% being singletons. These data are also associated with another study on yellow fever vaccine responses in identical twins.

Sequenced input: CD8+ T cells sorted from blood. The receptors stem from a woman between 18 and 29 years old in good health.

The DNA for the CDR3 is TGCAGCGTTTACTCGGGACAGGGTCCCAACGAGCAGTACTTC. This translates into CSVYSGQGPNEQYF. V and J are TRBV29-1 and TRBJ2-7; 9 nucleotides line up with TRBD1. The ends lost 5 bases at V and 5 bases at J; junction bases unmatched: 10. This CDR3 has 14 residues. Germline V CDR1 and CDR2: SQVTM, ANQGSEA.

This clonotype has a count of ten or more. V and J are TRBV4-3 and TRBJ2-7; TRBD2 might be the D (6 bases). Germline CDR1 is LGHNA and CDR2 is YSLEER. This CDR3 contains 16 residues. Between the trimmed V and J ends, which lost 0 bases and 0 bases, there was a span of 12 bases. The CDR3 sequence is CASSQDSRESSYEQYF. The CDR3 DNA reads TGCGCCAGCAGCCAAGATTCTCGGGAGAGCTCCTACGAGCAGTACTTC.

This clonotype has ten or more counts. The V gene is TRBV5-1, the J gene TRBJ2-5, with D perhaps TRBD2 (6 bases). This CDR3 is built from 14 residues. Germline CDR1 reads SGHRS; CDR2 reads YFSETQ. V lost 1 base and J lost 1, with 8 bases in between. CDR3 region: CASSLLGGQETQYF. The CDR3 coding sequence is TGCGCCAGCAGCTTGTTGGGGGGCCAAGAGACCCAGTACTTC.

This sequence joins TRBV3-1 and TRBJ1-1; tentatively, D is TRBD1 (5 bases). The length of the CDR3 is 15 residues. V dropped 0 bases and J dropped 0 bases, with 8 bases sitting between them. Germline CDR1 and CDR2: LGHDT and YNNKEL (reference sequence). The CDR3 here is CASSQDWDLNTEAFF. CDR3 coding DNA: TGTGCCAGCAGCCAAGACTGGGACTTGAACACTGAAGCTTTCTTT. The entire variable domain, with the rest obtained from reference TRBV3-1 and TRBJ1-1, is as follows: DTAVSQTPKYLVTQMGNDKSIKCEQNLGHDTMYWYKQDSKKFLKIMFSYNNKELIINETVPNRFSPKSPDKAHLNLHINSLELGDSAVYFCASSQDWDLNTEAFFGQGTRLTVV.

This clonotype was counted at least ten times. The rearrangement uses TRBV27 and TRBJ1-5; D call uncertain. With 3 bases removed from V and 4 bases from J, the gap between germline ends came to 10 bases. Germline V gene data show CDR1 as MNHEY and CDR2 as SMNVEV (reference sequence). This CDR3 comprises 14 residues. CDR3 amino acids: CASSFGLPNQPQHF. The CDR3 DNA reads TGTGCCAGCAGTTTCGGGCTACCGAATCAGCCCCAGCATTTT.

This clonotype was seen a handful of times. This chain's CDR3 is CASTPFLDRAGANVLTF. The CDR3 DNA reads TGCGCCAGCACCCCCTTTCTTGACAGGGCTGGGGCCAACGTCCTGACTTTC. The chain couples TRBV4-3 to TRBJ2-6; 7 nucleotides agree with TRBD1. The V gene end was trimmed by 7 bases and the J gene end by 2 bases; junction bases not matched to a gene: 11. The CDR3 sequence is 17 residues long. CDR1 is LGHNA, CDR2 YSLEER, per germline.

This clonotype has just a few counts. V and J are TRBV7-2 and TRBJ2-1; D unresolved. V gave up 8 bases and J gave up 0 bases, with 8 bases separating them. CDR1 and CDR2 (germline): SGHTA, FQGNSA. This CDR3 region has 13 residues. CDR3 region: CASRASSYNEQFF. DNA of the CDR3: TGTGCCAGCCGGGCGAGCTCCTACAATGAGCAGTTCTTC.

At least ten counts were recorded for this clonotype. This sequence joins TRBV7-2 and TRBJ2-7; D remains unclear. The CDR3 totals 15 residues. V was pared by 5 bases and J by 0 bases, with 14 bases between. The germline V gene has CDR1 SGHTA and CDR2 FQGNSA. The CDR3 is CASSATVFSSYEQYF. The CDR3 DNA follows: TGTGCCAGCAGCGCTACAGTTTTTAGCTCCTACGAGCAGTACTTC.

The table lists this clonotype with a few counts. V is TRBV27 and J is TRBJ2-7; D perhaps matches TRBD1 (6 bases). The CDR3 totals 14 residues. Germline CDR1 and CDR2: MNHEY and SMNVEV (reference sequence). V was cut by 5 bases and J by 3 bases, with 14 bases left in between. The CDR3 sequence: CASSPRGQLYEQYF. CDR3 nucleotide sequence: TGTGCCAGCAGTCCCCGGGGACAACTCTACGAGCAGTACTTC.

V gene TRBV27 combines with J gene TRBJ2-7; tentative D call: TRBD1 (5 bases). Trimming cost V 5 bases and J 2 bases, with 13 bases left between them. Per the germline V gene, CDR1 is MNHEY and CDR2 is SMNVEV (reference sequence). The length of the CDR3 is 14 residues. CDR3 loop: CASSPGIGAYEQYF. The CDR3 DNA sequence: TGTGCCAGCAGTCCCGGTATAGGGGCCTACGAGCAGTACTTC.

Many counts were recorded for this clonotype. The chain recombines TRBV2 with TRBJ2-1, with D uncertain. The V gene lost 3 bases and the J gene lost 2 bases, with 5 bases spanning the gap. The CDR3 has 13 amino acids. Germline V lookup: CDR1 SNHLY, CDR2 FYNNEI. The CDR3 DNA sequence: TGTGCCAGCAGTGAGGGGACCTACAATGAGCAGTTCTTC. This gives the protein CASSEGTYNEQFF.

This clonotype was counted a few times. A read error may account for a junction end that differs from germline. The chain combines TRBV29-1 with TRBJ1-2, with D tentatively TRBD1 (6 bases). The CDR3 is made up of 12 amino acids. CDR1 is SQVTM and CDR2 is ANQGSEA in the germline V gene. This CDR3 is CSAEQGNYGYTF. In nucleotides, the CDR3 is TGCAGCGCTGAACAGGGAAACTATGGCTACACCTTC.

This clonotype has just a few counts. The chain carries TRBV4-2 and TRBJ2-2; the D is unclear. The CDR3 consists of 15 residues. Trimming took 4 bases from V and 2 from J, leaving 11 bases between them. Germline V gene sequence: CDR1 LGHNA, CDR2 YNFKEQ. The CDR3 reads CASSPVETNTGELFF. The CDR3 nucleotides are TGTGCCAGCAGCCCAGTAGAGACAAACACCGGGGAGCTGTTTTTT.

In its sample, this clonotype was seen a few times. Here the CDR3 reads CASSLPDGLAVYEQYF. In nucleotides, the CDR3 is TGTGCCAGCAGCTTACCGGATGGACTAGCGGTGTACGAGCAGTACTTC. This chain joins TRBV7-8 and TRBJ2-7; 10 bases are shared with TRBD2. After removal of 2 bases from V and 4 bases from J, the junction contained 8 bases not matched to a gene. The CDR3 has 16 residues. Germline CDR1 and CDR2: SGHVS and FQNEAQ.

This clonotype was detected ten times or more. The DNA of the CDR3 is TGTGCCAGCAGCGCCACAGGGTACCAAGAGACCCAGTACTTC. Its translation is CASSATGYQETQYF. This sequence joins TRBV9 and TRBJ2-5, with D possibly TRBD1 on 6 matching bases. Germline loops: CDR1 SGDLS, CDR2 YYNGEE. V shed 3 bases and J shed 0 bases, with 9 bases lying between them. The CDR3 has 14 amino acids.

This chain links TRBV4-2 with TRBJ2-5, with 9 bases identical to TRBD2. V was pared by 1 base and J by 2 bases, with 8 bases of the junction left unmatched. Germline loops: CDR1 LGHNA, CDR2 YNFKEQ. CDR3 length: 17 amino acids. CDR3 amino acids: CASSQVSGLALQETQYF. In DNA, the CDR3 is TGTGCCAGCAGCCAAGTCTCGGGACTAGCTTTACAAGAGACCCAGTACTTC.

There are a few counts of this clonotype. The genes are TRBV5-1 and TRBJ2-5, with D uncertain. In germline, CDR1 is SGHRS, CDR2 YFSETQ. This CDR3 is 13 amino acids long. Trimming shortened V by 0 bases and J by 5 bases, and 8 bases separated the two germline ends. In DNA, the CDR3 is TGCGCCAGCAGCTTGGCTCCCTGGGAGACCCAGTACTTC. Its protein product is CASSLAPWETQYF. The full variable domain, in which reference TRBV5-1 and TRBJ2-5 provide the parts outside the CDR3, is KAGVTQTPRYLIKTRGQQVTLSCSPISGHRSVSWYQQTPGQGLQFLFEYFSETQRNKGNFPGRFSGRQFSNSRSEMNVSTLELGDSALYLCASSLAPWETQYFGPGTRLLVL.

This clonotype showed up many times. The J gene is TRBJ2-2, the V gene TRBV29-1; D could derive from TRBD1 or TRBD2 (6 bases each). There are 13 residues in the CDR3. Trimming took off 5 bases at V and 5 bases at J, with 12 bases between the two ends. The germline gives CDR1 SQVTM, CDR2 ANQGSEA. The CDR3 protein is CSVTGRWTGELFF. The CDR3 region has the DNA TGCAGCGTTACAGGGAGGTGGACCGGGGAGCTGTTTTTT.

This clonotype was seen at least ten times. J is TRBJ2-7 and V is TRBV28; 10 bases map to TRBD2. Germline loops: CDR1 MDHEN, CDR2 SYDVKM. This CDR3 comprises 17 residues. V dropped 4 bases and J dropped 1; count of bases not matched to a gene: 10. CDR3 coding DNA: TGTGCCAGCAGTTCACCTTATCAGCGGGAGGGATCCTACGAGCAGTACTTC. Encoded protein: CASSSPYQREGSYEQYF.

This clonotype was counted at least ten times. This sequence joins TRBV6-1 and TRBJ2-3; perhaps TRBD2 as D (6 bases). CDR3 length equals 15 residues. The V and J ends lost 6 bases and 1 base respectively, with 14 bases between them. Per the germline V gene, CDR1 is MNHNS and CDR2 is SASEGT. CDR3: CASSPEPGGTDTQYF. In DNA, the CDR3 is TGTGCCAGCAGCCCCGAGCCGGGAGGCACAGATACGCAGTATTTT.

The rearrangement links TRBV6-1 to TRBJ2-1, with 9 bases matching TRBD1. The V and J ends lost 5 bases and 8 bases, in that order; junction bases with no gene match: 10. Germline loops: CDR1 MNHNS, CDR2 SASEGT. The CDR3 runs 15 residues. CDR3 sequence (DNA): TGTGCCAGCAGTCCGGGACAGGGTAATTCCGATGAGCAGTTCTTC. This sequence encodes CASSPGQGNSDEQFF.

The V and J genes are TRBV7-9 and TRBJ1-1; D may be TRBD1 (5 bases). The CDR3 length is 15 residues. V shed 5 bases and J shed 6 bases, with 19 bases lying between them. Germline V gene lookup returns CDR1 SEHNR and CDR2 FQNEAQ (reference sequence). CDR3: CASSVPARTFAEAFF. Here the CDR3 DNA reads TGTGCCAGCAGCGTCCCTGCCCGGACATTTGCTGAAGCTTTCTTT.

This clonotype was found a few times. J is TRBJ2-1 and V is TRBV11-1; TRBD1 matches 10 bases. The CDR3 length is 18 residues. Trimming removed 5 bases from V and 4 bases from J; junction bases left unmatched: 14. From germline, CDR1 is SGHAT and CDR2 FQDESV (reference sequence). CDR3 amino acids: CASSETLRDRGLYNEQFF. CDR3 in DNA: TGTGCCAGCAGCGAAACCCTCCGGGACAGGGGCCTTTACAATGAGCAGTTCTTC.

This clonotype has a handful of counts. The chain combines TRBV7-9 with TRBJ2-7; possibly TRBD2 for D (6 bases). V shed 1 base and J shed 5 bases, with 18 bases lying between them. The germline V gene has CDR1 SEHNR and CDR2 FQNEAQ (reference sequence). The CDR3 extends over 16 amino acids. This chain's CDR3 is CASSLGLEGLKDEQYF. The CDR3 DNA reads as TGTGCCAGCAGCTTAGGACTAGAAGGTTTGAAAGACGAGCAGTACTTC.

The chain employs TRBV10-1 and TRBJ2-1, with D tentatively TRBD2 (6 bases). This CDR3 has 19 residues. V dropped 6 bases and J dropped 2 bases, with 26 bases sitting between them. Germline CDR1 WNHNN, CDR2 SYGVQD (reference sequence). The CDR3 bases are TGCGCCAGCAGCGGAACTCCAACTAGGGCTAGCGCGACCTACAATGAGCAGTTCTTC. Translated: CASSGTPTRASATYNEQFF.

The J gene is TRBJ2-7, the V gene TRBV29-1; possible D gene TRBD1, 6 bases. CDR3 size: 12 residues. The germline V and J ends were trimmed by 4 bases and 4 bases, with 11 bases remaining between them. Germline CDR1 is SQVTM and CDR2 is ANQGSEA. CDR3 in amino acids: CSVAGARYEQYF. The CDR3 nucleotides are TGCAGCGTTGCAGGGGCGCGATACGAGCAGTACTTC.